Below, 22 T cell receptor beta chains from the same sample are listed, as sequenced in a study of early T cells in non-severe SARS-CoV-2 infection. TCRdb analysed the 5' RACE reads with MiXCR anew, one entry per CDR3 protein. The data contain roughly 57,000 distinct CDR3 sequences, 12% of them singletons. Material: whole blood, obtained at baseline. Every receptor here comes from an adult who was a healthcare worker with PCR-confirmed SARS-CoV-2 infection or an uninfected control (not recorded which).

The gene calls are TRBV20-1 and TRBJ2-1, with 8 nucleotides matching TRBD2. The CDR3 consists of 18 residues. The V gene end was trimmed by 3 bases and the J gene end by 0 bases; junction bases not matched to a gene: 13. Germline V gene sequence: CDR1 DFQATT, CDR2 SNEGSKA (reference sequence). This CDR3 is CSARSVLAGTSSYNEQFF. In nucleotides, the CDR3 is TGCAGTGCTAGGTCGGTATTAGCGGGAACGAGCTCCTACAATGAGCAGTTCTTC.

The J gene is TRBJ2-1, the V gene TRBV7-9; either TRBD1 or TRBD2 may supply D (6 bases each). V shed 4 bases and J shed 0 bases, with 19 bases lying between them. Germline V CDR1 and CDR2: SEHNR, FQNEAQ (reference sequence). The CDR3 totals 18 residues. CDR3 protein: CASSSTKGGPSSYNEQFF. The CDR3 DNA is TGTGCCAGCAGCTCGACAAAGGGGGGACCCAGCTCCTACAATGAGCAGTTCTTC.

The table lists this clonotype with a few counts. This chain connects TRBV19 to TRBJ2-1, with 8 positions matching TRBD2. The V segment lost 5 bases and the J segment 4 bases; nucleotides outside the gene matches: 4. The CDR3 extends over 14 amino acids. Germline assignment: CDR1 LNHDA and CDR2 SQIVND (reference sequence). In DNA, the CDR3 is TGTGCCAGTAGTGGCCCTAGCGGGTACAATGAGCAGTTCTTC. Amino acids: CASSGPSGYNEQFF.

The CDR3: CASSLKVGGVDEQYF. The CDR3 DNA reads TGTGCCAGCAGTTTAAAGGTTGGAGGGGTGGACGAGCAGTACTTC. This chain uses TRBV28 with TRBJ2-7, with TRBD2 as a possible D gene (6 bases). The CDR3 has 15 amino acids. Deletions cut 2 bases from V and 5 bases from J, with 16 bases between. Germline V lookup: CDR1 MDHEN, CDR2 SYDVKM.

This clonotype is categorized as medium-sized. The V and J genes are TRBV6-6 and TRBJ1-5; possible D gene TRBD1, 5 bases. Germline values: CDR1 MNHNY, CDR2 SVGAGI (reference sequence). This CDR3 has 14 amino acids. With 10 bases removed from V and 0 bases from J, the gap between germline ends came to 13 bases. CDR3: CATFPGGSNQPQHF. The CDR3 DNA sequence: TGTGCCACCTTTCCCGGGGGTAGCAATCAGCCCCAGCATTTT.

The chain couples TRBV21-1 to TRBJ2-1; whether TRBD1, the table's D call, matches the DNA was not checked. TRBV21-1 is a documented pseudogene. The CDR3 is made up of 17 amino acids. The CDR3 sequence: CASSTGTGVRSYNEQFF. The CDR3 DNA follows: TGTGCCAGCAGCACTGGGACAGGGGTAAGGTCCTACAATGAGCAGTTCTTC.

V usage is TRBV6-5 and J usage is TRBJ1-4; D might be TRBD1 (6 bases). The CDR3 contains 14 residues. Germline values: CDR1 MNHEY, CDR2 SVGAGI. V lost 2 bases, J lost 5 bases, and 9 bases lay in between. The CDR3 coding sequence is TGTGCCAGCAGTTACGGAGGGGGGAATGAAAAACTGTTTTTT. This gives the protein CASSYGGGNEKLFF.

This clonotype has just a few counts. The rearrangement uses TRBV10-1 and TRBJ2-7; TRBD2 is a possible D gene (5 bases). CDR1 is WNHNN, CDR2 SYGVQD, per germline (reference sequence). V was pared by 8 bases and J by 11 bases, with 28 bases between. The length of the CDR3 is 15 residues. CDR3 residues: CASRIGLTPTSRKYF. CDR3 DNA: TGCGCCAGCCGAATCGGACTGACTCCTACGAGTAGAAAGTACTTC.

This clonotype was counted only a few times. The J gene is TRBJ1-5, the V gene TRBV4-2; D is ambiguous. Germline CDR1 reads LGHNA; CDR2 reads YNFKEQ. The CDR3 sequence is 16 residues long. V shed 0 bases and J shed 7 bases, with 16 bases lying between them. The CDR3 DNA sequence: TGTGCCAGCAGCCAAGATACTTACGCTCTCGGGCAGCCCCAGCATTTT. Its translation is CASSQDTYALGQPQHF.

J is TRBJ2-2 and V is TRBV5-1; TRBD1 matches 8 bases. Unmatched junction bases numbered 1, after V lost 0 bases and J lost 0 bases. This CDR3 region has 16 residues. Germline V gene data show CDR1 as SGHRS and CDR2 as YFSETQ. CDR3 sequence reads: CASSLGQGTNTGELFF. DNA of the CDR3: TGCGCCAGCAGCTTGGGACAGGGGACGAACACCGGGGAGCTGTTTTTT. The whole variable domain, filled in from reference TRBV5-1 and TRBJ2-2, reads KAGVTQTPRYLIKTRGQQVTLSCSPISGHRSVSWYQQTPGQGLQFLFEYFSETQRNKGNFPGRFSGRQFSNSRSEMNVSTLELGDSALYLCASSLGQGTNTGELFFGEGSRLTVL.

V usage is TRBV11-2 and J usage is TRBJ2-7; D is unresolved. The CDR3 contains 15 residues. CDR1 and CDR2 (germline): SGHAT, FQNNGV. V lost 2 bases, J lost 3 bases, and 14 bases lay in between. The chain's CDR3 is CASSLPGLTLYEQYF. The CDR3 bases are TGTGCCAGCAGCTTACCAGGTCTTACTCTCTACGAGCAGTACTTC.

This clonotype has only a few counts. The genes are TRBV5-6 and TRBJ1-1; D not certain. CDR1 is SGHDT and CDR2 is YYEEEE in the germline V gene. The CDR3 totals 13 residues. Trimming removed 4 bases from V and 2 bases from J, with 9 bases in between. CDR3 sequence: CASSPTDNTEAFF. CDR3 coding DNA: TGTGCCAGCAGCCCAACAGACAACACTGAAGCTTTCTTT. Using reference TRBV5-6 and TRBJ1-1 for the parts outside the CDR3, the full variable domain is DAGVTQSPTHLIKTRGQQVTLRCSPKSGHDTVSWYQQALGQGPQFIFQYYEEEERQRGNFPDRFSGHQFPNYSSELNVNALLLGDSALYLCASSPTDNTEAFFGQGTRLTVV.

The gene calls are TRBV27 and TRBJ2-7, with TRBD1 matching over 8 bases. V trimming: 7 bases; J trimming: 6 bases; junction bases outside the gene matches: 17. Germline CDR1 reads MNHEY; CDR2 reads SMNVEV (reference sequence). CDR3 size: 16 residues. This CDR3 is CASTRTGTGITGEQYF. The DNA of the CDR3 is TGTGCCAGCACTCGGACAGGGACAGGCATAACAGGCGAGCAGTACTTC.

The gene calls are TRBV25-1 and TRBJ2-3; 7 bases are shared with TRBD2. CDR1 and CDR2 (germline): MGHDK, SYGVNS. With 3 bases clipped from V and 3 bases from J, the junction kept 6 bases outside the gene matches. The CDR3 has 15 amino acids. The CDR3: CASSDWTRGTDTQYF. DNA for the CDR3: TGTGCCAGCAGTGACTGGACTAGGGGAACAGATACGCAGTATTTT.

This clonotype was counted only a few times. The chain uses TRBV5-1 and TRBJ1-4, with 7 bases matching TRBD1. Germline V lookup: CDR1 SGHRS, CDR2 YFSETQ. This CDR3 comprises 14 residues. Trimming at V came to 5 bases and at J to 8 bases, leaving 9 bases not matched to a gene. The CDR3 nucleotides read TGCGCCAGCAGACTTACAGGGGTCGTCGAAAAACTGTTTTTT. Translated, it gives CASRLTGVVEKLFF.

The rearrangement joins TRBV28 to TRBJ1-6; TRBD1 matches 7 bases. The CDR3 consists of 15 residues. CDR1 is MDHEN and CDR2 is SYDVKM in the germline V gene. With V trimmed by 5 bases and J by 7 bases, 8 bases remained unmatched. CDR3 region: CASSQPGQRNSPLHF. The CDR3 nucleotides are TGTGCCAGCAGTCAACCGGGACAGAGGAATTCACCCCTCCACTTT.

This clonotype came up a few times. The chain couples TRBV6-5 to TRBJ2-7; D may be TRBD1 or TRBD2 (5 bases each). Germline V gene data show CDR1 as MNHEY and CDR2 as SVGAGI. V lost 5 bases, J lost 4 bases, and 15 bases lay in between. The CDR3 has 14 amino acids. CDR3 coding DNA: TGTGCCAGCAGTCAGAGGGGCGGGCTTTACGAGCAGTACTTC. Amino acids: CASSQRGGLYEQYF.

About this clonotype itself: A read error may explain this, as a much larger clone is one base away. This chain uses TRBV19 with TRBJ1-5; D is uncertain. The length of the CDR3 is 12 residues. Germline lookup yields CDR1 LNHDA and CDR2 SQIVND (reference sequence). For the CDR3, the DNA is TGTACCAGTCGGGCGGAAAATCAGCCCCAGCATTTT. Its translation: CTSRAENQPQHF. Combining the CDR3 with reference TRBV19 and TRBJ1-5 gives the whole variable domain DGGITQSPKYLFRKEGQNVTLSCEQNLNHDAMYWYRQDPGQGLRLIYYSQIVNDFQKGDIAEGYSVSREKKESFPLTVTSAQKNPTAFYLCTSRAENQPQHFGDGTRLSIL.

This clonotype was observed a few times. The rearrangement links TRBV10-3 to TRBJ2-3, with 9 bases aligning to TRBD2. The ends lost 0 bases at V and 5 bases at J; junction bases unmatched: 6. The CDR3 spans 16 residues. Per the germline V gene, CDR1 is ENHRY and CDR2 is SYGVKD. The CDR3 protein is CAISESGAGGKDTQYF. CDR3 bases: TGTGCCATCAGTGAGTCGGGCGCGGGAGGGAAAGATACGCAGTATTTT.

The chain employs TRBV4-2 and TRBJ2-7, with 12 bases that match TRBD2. Trimming took 4 bases from V and 0 from J; bases not matched to a gene: 7. Germline CDR1 is LGHNA and CDR2 is YNFKEQ. The CDR3 is 17 residues long. CDR3 residues: CASSPRLAGAGSYEQYF. CDR3 sequence (DNA): TGTGCCAGCAGCCCTAGACTAGCGGGAGCGGGCTCCTACGAGCAGTACTTC.

This clonotype was detected ten times or more. This chain connects TRBV5-4 to TRBJ1-6, with TRBD1 as a possible D gene (5 bases). The CDR3 runs to 14 residues. With 3 bases removed from V and 13 bases from J, the gap between germline ends came to 17 bases. The germline V gene encodes CDR1 SGHNT and CDR2 YYREEE (reference sequence). The CDR3: CASSYGGENVPLHF. The CDR3 DNA follows: TGTGCCAGCAGCTACGGGGGGGAAAATGTTCCCCTCCACTTT.

CDR3 in DNA: TGCGCCAGCAGCCAAGTCAGTACTAGCACAGATACGCAGTATTTT. This gives the protein CASSQVSTSTDTQYF. The V call is TRBV4-1, the J call TRBJ2-3, with D uncertain. Germline V gene data show CDR1 as MGHRA and CDR2 as YSYEKL. This CDR3 is 15 amino acids long. With 1 base removed from V and 0 bases from J, the gap between germline ends came to 8 bases.